Reported below is one TCR beta chain. What it binds is unknown. This record comes from a study of cytomegalovirus exposure and HLA in healthy donors. Germline CDR1 and CDR2: SGHTA and FQGNSA. V shed 0 bases, J shed 1 base, and the junction held 5 bases outside the gene matches. The CDR3 is 16 amino acids. Study-level results: Prior analysis indicated that the majority of TCR beta V segments exhibited productivity approximately 87% or approximately 30% of the time.

PCR primers comprised 60 Vbeta and 13 Jbeta primers. Assay used: immunoSEQ multiplex PCR; TCRdb lists only in-frame clones, some missing. The table lists approximately 90,000 clones, about 80% of them singletons. Sequenced material: PBMCs. This TCR was sampled from a male donor in good health and CMV-seronegative. The chain is built from TRBV7-2 and TRBJ2-7; 8 bases are shared with TRBD1. For the CDR3, the DNA is TGTGCCAGCAGCTTAGCGGAAAGGACAGGGTCCTACGAGCAGTACTTC. It codes for CASSLAERTGSYEQYF.